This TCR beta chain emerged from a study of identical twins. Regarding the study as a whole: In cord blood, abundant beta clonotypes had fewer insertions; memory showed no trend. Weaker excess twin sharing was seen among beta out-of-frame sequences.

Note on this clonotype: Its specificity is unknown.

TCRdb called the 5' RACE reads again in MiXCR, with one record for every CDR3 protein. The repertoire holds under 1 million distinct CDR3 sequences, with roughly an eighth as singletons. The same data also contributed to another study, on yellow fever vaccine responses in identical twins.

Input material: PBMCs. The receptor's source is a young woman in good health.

The CDR3 loop reads CASSGLAYNEQFF. CDR3 nucleotide sequence: TGTGCCAGCAGTGGTCTGGCCTACAATGAGCAGTTCTTC. The chain employs TRBV25-1 and TRBJ2-1; no definite D call. Germline V gene data show CDR1 as MGHDK and CDR2 as SYGVNS. The CDR3 runs to 13 residues. The ends were cut back, 4 bases at V and 2 bases at J, with 6 bases in the middle.